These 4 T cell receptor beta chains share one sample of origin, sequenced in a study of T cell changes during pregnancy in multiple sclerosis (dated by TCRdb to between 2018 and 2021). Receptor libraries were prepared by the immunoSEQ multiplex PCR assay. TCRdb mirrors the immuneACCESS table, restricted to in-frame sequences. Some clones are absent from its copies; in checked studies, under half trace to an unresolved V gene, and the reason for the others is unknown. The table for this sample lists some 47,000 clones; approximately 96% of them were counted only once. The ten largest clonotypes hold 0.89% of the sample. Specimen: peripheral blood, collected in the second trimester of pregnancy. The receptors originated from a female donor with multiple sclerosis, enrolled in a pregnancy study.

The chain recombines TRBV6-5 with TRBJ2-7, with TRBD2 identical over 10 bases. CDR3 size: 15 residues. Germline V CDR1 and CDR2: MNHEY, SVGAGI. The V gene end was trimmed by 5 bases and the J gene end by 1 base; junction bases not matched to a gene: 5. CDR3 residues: CASSNLAGDSYEQYF. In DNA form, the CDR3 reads TGTGCCAGCAGTAACCTAGCGGGGGATTCCTACGAGCAGTACTTC.

CDR3 DNA sequence: TGTGCCAGCAGGTTCCCCGGGACACACAATGAGCAGTTCTTC. Translating gives CASRFPGTHNEQFF. J is TRBJ2-1 and V is TRBV6-6; TRBD1 might be the D (6 bases). Trimming removed 6 bases at V and 5 bases at J, with 14 bases between. Germline assignment: CDR1 MNHNY and CDR2 SVGAGI (reference sequence). This CDR3 has 14 amino acids.

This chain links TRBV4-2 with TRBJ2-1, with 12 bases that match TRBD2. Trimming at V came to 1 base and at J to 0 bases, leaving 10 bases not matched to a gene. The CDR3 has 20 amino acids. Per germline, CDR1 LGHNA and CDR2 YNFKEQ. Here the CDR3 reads CASSQAGLAGTMSSYNEQFF. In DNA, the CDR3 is TGTGCCAGCAGCCAAGCGGGACTAGCGGGTACCATGAGCTCCTACAATGAGCAGTTCTTC.

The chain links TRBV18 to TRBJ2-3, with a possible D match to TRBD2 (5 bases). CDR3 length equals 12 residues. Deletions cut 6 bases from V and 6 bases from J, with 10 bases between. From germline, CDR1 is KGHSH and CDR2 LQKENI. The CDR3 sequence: CASSPLADTQYF. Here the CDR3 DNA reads TGTGCCAGCTCCCCATTAGCGGATACGCAGTATTTT.